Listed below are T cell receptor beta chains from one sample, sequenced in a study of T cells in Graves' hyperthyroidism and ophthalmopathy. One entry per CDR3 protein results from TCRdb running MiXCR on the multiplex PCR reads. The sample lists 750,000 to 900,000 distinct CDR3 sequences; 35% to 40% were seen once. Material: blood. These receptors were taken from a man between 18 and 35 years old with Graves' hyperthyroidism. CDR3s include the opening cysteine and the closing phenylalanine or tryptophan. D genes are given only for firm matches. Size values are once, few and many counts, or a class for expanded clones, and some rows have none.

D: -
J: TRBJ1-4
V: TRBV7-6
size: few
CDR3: CASSLAPNEKLFF
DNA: TGTGCCAGCAGCTTAGCTCCTAATGAAAAACTGTTTTTT

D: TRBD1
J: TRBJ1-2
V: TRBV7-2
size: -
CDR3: CASSLNILGTGKAGYTF
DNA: TGTGCCAGCAGCTTAAATATTTTGGGGACAGGGAAGGCGGGCTACACCTTC

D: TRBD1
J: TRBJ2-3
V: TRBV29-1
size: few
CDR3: CSVAGQGPTDTQYF
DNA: TGCAGCGTTGCGGGACAGGGCCCCACAGATACGCAGTATTTT

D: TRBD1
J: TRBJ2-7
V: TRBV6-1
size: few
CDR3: CASSEPGTGILEQYF
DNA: TGTGCCAGCAGTGAACCCGGGACAGGAATCCTCGAGCAGTACTTC

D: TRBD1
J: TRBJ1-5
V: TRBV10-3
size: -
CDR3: CASSSGQQAQPQHF
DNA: TGTGCCAGCAGTTCGGGACAGCAGGCTCAGCCCCAGCATTTT

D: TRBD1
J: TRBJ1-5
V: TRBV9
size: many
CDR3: CASSIGQGPQPQHF
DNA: TGTGCCAGCAGCATCGGACAGGGACCGCAGCCCCAGCATTTT

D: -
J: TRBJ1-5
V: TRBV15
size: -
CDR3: CATSLPPQPQHF
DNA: TGTGCCACCAGCCTTCCTCCCCAGCCCCAGCATTTT

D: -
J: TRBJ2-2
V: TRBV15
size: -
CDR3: CATSSFGYTGELFF
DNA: TGTGCCACCAGCAGCTTTGGCTACACCGGGGAGCTGTTTTTT

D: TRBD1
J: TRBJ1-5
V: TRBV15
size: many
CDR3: CATSDRGVSNQPQHF
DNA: TGTGCCACCAGCGACAGGGGAGTAAGCAATCAGCCCCAGCATTTT

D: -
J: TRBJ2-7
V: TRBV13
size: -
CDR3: CASSGIRRDEQYF
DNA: TGTGCCAGCAGCGGAATACGGCGGGACGAGCAGTACTTC

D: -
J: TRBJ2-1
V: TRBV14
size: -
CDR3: CASSQALWEEQFF
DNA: TGTGCCAGCAGCCAGGCCCTCTGGGAGGAGCAGTTCTTC

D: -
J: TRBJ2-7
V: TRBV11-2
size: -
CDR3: CASSLGREGREQYF
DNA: TGTGCCAGCAGCTTAGGCAGGGAAGGGCGCGAGCAGTACTTC

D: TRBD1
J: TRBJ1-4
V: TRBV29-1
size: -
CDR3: CSVPPGQGVGEKLFF
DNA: TGCAGCGTCCCGCCGGGACAGGGAGTAGGTGAAAAACTGTTTTTT

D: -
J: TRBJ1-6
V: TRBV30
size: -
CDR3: CAWSADTNSPLHF
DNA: TGTGCCTGGAGTGCGGACACTAATTCACCCCTCCACTTT

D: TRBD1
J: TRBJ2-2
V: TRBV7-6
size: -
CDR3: CASSSGTGLGTGELFF
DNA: TGTGCCAGCAGCTCAGGGACAGGCCTAGGGACCGGGGAGCTGTTTTTT

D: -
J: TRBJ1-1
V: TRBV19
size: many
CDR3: CASRKVQERVTEAFF
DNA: TGTGCCAGTAGGAAAGTACAGGAAAGAGTTACTGAAGCTTTCTTT

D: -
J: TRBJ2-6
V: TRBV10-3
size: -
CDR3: CAISESLARGSGANVLTF
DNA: TGTGCCATCAGTGAGAGCCTTGCCCGAGGCTCTGGGGCCAACGTCCTGACTTTC

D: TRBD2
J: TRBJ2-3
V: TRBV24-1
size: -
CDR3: CAAGGSADTQYF
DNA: TGTGCCGCGGGGGGATCAGCAGATACGCAGTATTTT

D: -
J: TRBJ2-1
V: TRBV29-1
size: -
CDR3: CSVEGEPYNEQFF
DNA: TGCAGCGTTGAGGGGGAGCCCTACAATGAGCAGTTCTTC

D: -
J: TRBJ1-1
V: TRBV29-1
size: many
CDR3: CSVVSGVSSRTEAFF
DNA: TGCAGCGTTGTTTCAGGGGTTAGTAGTAGGACTGAAGCTTTCTTT

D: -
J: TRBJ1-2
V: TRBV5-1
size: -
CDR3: CASSLVSEYGYTF
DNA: TGCGCCAGCAGCTTGGTGTCAGAATATGGCTACACCTTC

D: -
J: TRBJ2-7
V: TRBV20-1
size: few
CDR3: CSADGQTYEQYF
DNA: TGCAGTGCTGACGGACAGACCTACGAGCAGTACTTC

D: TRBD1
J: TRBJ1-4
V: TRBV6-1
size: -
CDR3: CASKTGGNEKLFF
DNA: TGTGCCAGCAAGACAGGGGGTAATGAAAAACTGTTTTTT

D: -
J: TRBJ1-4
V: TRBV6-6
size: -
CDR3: CASNAGGRTTNEKLFF
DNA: TGTGCCAGCAATGCCGGGGGGCGAACAACTAATGAAAAACTGTTTTTT

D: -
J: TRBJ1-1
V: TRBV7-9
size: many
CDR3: CASSFAQNTEAFF
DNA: TGTGCCAGCAGCTTCGCCCAGAACACTGAAGCTTTCTTT

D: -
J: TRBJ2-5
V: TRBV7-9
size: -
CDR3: CASSLVDQKEETQYF
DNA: TGTGCCAGCAGCTTAGTGGATCAGAAAGAAGAGACCCAGTACTTC

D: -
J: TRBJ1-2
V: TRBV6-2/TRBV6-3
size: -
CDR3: CASSYPLGDGYTF
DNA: TGTGCCAGCAGTTATCCCCTGGGGGATGGCTACACCTTC

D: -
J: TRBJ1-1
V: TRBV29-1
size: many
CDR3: CSVEDRMNTEAFF
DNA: TGCAGCGTTGAGGACCGCATGAACACTGAAGCTTTCTTT

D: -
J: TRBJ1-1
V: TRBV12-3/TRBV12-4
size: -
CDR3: CASSNSGGNTEAFF
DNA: TGTGCCAGCAGCAACAGCGGGGGGAACACTGAAGCTTTCTTT

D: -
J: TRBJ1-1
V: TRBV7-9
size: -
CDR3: CASSGGGPTEAFF
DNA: TGTGCCAGCAGCGGGGGGGGCCCGACTGAAGCTTTCTTT

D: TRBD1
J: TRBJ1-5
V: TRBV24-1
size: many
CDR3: CGDSSYSNQPQHF
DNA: TGTGGGGACAGCTCATATAGCAATCAGCCCCAGCATTTT

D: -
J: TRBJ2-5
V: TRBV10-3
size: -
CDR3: CASSYAGALPETQYF
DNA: TGTGCCAGCAGTTACGCCGGAGCGCTCCCAGAGACCCAGTACTTC

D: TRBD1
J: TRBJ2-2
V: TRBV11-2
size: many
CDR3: CASSSPTTGRTGELFF
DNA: TGTGCCAGCAGCTCGCCAACGACAGGGCGCACCGGGGAGCTGTTTTTT

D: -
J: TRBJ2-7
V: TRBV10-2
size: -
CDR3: CATTGQYF
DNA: TGCGCCACCACGGGACAGTACTTC

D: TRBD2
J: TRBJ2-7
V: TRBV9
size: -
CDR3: CASRLLAGGSHEQYF
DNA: TGTGCCAGCAGGCTTCTAGCGGGAGGATCCCACGAGCAGTACTTC

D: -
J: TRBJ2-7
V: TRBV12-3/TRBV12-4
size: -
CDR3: CASSTWGLTEQYF
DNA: TGTGCCAGCAGTACGTGGGGACTCACCGAGCAGTACTTC

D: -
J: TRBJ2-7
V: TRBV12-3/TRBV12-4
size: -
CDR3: CASSLGIGELAEQYF
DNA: TGTGCCAGCAGTTTAGGAATAGGGGAGTTGGCCGAGCAGTACTTC

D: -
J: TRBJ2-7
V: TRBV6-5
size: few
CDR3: CASSYQQVGEQYF
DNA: TGTGCCAGCAGTTACCAACAGGTTGGCGAGCAGTACTTC

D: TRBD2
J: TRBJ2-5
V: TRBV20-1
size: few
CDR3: CSALFGSGGETQYF
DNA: TGCAGTGCTCTTTTTGGGTCGGGGGGAGAGACCCAGTACTTC

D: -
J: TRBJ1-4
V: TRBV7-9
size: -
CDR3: CASSFGGGTGGEKLFF
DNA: TGTGCCAGCAGCTTTGGCGGGGGAACGGGTGGTGAAAAACTGTTTTTT

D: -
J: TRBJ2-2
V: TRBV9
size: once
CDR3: CASLPKRGRNTGELFF
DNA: TGTGCCAGCCTCCCGAAACGGGGACGGAACACCGGGGAGCTGTTTTTT

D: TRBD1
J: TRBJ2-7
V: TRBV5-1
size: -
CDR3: CASTSPDRGFYEQYF
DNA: TGCGCCAGCACCTCCCCGGACAGGGGTTTCTACGAGCAGTACTTC

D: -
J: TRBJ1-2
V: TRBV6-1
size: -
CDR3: CASTRHSLSDGYTF
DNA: TGTGCCAGCACCCGCCACTCCCTCAGTGATGGCTACACCTTC

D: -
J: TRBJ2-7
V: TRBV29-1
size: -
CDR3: CSVENAAYEQYF
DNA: TGCAGCGTTGAAAACGCGGCCTACGAGCAGTACTTC

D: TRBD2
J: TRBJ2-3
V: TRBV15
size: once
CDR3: CATTGLAGGLSTDTQYF
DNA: TGTGCCACCACTGGACTAGCGGGAGGATTGAGCACAGATACGCAGTATTTT

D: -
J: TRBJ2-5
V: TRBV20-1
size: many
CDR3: CSARDEGGTQYF
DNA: TGCAGTGCTAGAGATGAAGGGGGGACCCAGTACTTC

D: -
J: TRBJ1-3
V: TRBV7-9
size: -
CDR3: CVSSLPGLRNTIYF
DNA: TGTGTCAGCAGCCTGCCGGGACTGCGAAACACCATATATTTT

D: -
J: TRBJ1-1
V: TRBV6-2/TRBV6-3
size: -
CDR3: CASRQAYTEAFF
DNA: TGTGCCAGCAGACAGGCTTACACTGAAGCTTTCTTT

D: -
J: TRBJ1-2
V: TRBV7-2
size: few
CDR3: CASSSSLSYGYTF
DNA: TGTGCCAGCAGCTCTTCCCTGTCCTATGGCTACACCTTC

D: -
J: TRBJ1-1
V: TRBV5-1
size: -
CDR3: CASSSREGTEAFF
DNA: TGCGCCAGCAGCAGCCGGGAAGGTACTGAAGCTTTCTTT

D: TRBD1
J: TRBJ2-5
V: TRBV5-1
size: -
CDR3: CASSKDRGQETQYF
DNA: TGCGCCAGCAGTAAGGACAGGGGACAAGAGACCCAGTACTTC

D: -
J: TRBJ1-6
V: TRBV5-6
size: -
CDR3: CASSLLAGNSSPLHF
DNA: TGTGCCAGCAGCTTGCTCGCAGGGAACAGTTCACCCCTCCACTTT

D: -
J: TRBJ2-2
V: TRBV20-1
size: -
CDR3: CSAPASSHTGELFF
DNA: TGCAGTGCCCCCGCGAGCAGTCACACCGGGGAGCTGTTTTTT

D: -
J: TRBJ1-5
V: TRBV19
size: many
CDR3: CASSISADQPQHF
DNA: TGTGCCAGTAGTATTTCGGCCGATCAGCCCCAGCATTTT

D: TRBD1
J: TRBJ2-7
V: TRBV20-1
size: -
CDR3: CSARTGPNTGQGSYEQYF
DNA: TGCAGTGCTAGGACGGGGCCGAACACCGGACAGGGCTCCTACGAGCAGTACTTC